This T cell receptor beta chain was captured by sequencing in a study of blood T cell repertoires in COVID-19. Study-level background: Samples representing acute and convalescent COVID-19 were sourced from the United States, Italy and Spain.

This clone has more than one count but fewer than ten. Deletions cut 4 bases from V and 4 bases from J, with 5 bases between. Germline CDR1 is MDHEN and CDR2 is SYDVKM. The CDR3 is made up of 12 amino acids. In the original analysis: Amplification of reference gene primers was used by the study to estimate nucleated cell counts. Method: immunoSEQ multiplex PCR; TCRdb's copy keeps in-frame clones and lacks some. Clone size and the V and J calls come from that table; the DNA yielded D and trimming. Of a few hundred thousand clones in the sample, roughly nine tenths are singletons; the top ten hold under 6.5%.

The TCR was taken from a man aged 60-69 years with acute or convalescent COVID-19. The sample taken for sequencing was peripheral blood. The chain links TRBV28 to TRBJ1-3, with D uncertain. The CDR3 reads CASSSLGNTIYF. CDR3 sequence (DNA): TGTGCCAGCAGTTCCCTCGGAAACACCATATATTTT.